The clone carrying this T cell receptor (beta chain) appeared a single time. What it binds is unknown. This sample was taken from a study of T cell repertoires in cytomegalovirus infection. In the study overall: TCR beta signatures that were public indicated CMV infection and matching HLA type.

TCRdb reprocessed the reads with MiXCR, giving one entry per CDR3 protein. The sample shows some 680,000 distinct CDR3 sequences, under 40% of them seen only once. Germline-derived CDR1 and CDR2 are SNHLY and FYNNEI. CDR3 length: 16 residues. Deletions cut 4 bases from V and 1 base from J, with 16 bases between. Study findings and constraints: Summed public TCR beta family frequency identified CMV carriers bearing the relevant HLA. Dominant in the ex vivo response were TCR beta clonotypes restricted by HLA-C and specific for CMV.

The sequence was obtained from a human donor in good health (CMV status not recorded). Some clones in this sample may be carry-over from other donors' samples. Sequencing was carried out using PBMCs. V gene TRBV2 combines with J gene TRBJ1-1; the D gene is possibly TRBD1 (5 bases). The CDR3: CASSGGPRHPNTEAFF. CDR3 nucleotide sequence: TGTGCCAGCAGTGGGGGCCCTCGACACCCGAACACTGAAGCTTTCTTT.